This T cell receptor beta chain was retrieved from a study of Ad26.COV2.S vaccination and SARS-CoV-2 variants. Study-wide context: Participant was drawn from the COV1001 Ad26.COV2.S trial arm.

Study-level points and caveats: Breadth and depth estimates from TCRs may understate total T cell responses.

The CDR3 loop spans 13 amino acids. V dropped 3 bases and J dropped 0 bases, with 6 bases sitting between them. The germline gives CDR1 WNHNN, CDR2 SYGVQD (reference sequence). Data came from immunoSEQ multiplex PCR; TCRdb stores just in-frame clones and leaves some out. Among around 300,000 clones listed, about 88% were seen once. Treatment: 15 to 20 received Ad26.COV2.S at low or high dose, single or two shots; 5 received placebo; per-sample allocation not given. Samples were taken on day 63 after the first vaccine or placebo injection. SARS-CoV-2 spike from the Wuhan strain was encoded by the vaccine, an Ad26 vector. Details on this clone: Its antigen is unknown.

The clonotype was recovered from a person aged 18-65 years who received the Ad26.COV2.S COVID-19 vaccine or a placebo. The sequences come from peripheral blood, collected in a trial of Ad26.COV2.S vaccine versus placebo. V is TRBV10-1 and J is TRBJ2-7, with D possibly matching TRBD2 (5 bases). CDR3 sequence (DNA): TGCGCCAGCAGTGACGAGGGCTCCTACGAGCAGTACTTC. Protein sequence: CASSDEGSYEQYF.